This T cell receptor (beta chain) originates from a study of lymphopenia after photon versus proton radiotherapy. Study-wide findings and caveats: After lymphocyte nadir, photon-treated repertoires showed oligoclonal expansion, especially CD8+ Temra.

To note about this clone: Its antigen is as yet unknown.

The V gene lost 4 bases and the J gene lost 4 bases, with 17 bases spanning the gap. Germline values: CDR1 SGHRS, CDR2 YFSETQ. The CDR3 runs 15 residues. Using immunoSEQ multiplex PCR, the repertoire was profiled, and TCRdb retains in-frame clones only, with some absent. The data show roughly 14,000 clones, 85% to 90% seen once. The chain uses TRBV5-1 and TRBJ1-2; D is perhaps TRBD1 (6 bases). The sequence derives from a man in his 70s with pancreatic cancer. The sample was peripheral blood, taken from a patient treated with proton-based radiotherapy. The CDR3 here is CASSQQQGTGYGYTF. The CDR3 bases are TGCGCCAGCAGCCAACAACAGGGAACTGGCTATGGCTACACCTTC.